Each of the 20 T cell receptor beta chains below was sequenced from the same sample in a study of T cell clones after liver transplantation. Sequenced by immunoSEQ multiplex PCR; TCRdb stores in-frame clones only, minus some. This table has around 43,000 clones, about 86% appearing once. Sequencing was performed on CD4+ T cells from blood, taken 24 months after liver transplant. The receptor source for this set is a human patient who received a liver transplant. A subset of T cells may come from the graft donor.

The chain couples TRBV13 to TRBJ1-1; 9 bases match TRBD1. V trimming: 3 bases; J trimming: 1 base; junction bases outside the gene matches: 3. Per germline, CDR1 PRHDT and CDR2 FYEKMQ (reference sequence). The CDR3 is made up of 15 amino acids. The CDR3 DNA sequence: TGTGCCAGCAGCTTGGGGACAGGGCGGAACACTGAAGCTTTCTTT. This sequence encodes CASSLGTGRNTEAFF. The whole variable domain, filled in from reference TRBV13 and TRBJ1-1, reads AAGVIQSPRHLIKEKRETATLKCYPIPRHDTVYWYQQGPGQDPQFLISFYEKMQSDKGSIPDRFSAQQFSDYHSELNMSSLELGDSALYFCASSLGTGRNTEAFFGQGTRLTVV.

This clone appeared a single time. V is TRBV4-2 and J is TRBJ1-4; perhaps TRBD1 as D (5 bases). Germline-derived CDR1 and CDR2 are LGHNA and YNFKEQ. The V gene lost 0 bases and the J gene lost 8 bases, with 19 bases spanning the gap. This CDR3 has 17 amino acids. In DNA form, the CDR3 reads TGTGCCAGCAGCCAAGACCCCGGGACTGCTGGAAGGGAAAAACTGTTTTTT. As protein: CASSQDPGTAGREKLFF.

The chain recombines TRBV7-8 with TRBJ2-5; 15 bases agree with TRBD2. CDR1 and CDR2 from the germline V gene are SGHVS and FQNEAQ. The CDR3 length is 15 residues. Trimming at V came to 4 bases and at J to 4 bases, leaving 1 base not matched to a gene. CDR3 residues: CASSWGLAGGETQYF. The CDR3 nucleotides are TGTGCCAGCAGCTGGGGACTAGCGGGAGGAGAGACCCAGTACTTC.

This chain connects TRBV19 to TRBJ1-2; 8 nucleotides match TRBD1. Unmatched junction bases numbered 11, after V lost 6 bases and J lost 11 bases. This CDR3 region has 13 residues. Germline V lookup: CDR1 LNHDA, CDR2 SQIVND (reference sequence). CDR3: CASRTTTGQGYTF. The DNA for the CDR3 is TGTGCCAGTAGAACTACGACCGGACAGGGTTACACCTTC.

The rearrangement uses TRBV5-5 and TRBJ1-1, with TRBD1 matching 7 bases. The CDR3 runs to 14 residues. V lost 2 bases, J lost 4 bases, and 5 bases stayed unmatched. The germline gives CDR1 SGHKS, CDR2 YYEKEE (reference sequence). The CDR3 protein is CASSFLQGITEAFF. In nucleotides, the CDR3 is TGTGCCAGCAGCTTTTTACAGGGGATCACTGAAGCTTTCTTT.

The CDR3 protein is CASRSRGPSTDTQYF. DNA of the CDR3: TGTGCCAGTAGAAGCAGGGGGCCTAGCACAGATACGCAGTATTTT. V gene TRBV19 combines with J gene TRBJ2-3, with TRBD1 matching over 8 bases. This CDR3 has 15 residues. V trimming: 6 bases; J trimming: 0 bases; junction bases outside the gene matches: 5. In germline, CDR1 is LNHDA, CDR2 SQIVND (reference sequence).

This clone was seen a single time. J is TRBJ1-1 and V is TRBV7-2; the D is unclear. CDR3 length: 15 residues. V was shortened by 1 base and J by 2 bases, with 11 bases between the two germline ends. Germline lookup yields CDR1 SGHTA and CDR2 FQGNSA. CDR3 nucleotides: TGTGCCAGCAGCTTAGAATTGGGCCGAAACACTGAAGCTTTCTTT. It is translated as CASSLELGRNTEAFF.

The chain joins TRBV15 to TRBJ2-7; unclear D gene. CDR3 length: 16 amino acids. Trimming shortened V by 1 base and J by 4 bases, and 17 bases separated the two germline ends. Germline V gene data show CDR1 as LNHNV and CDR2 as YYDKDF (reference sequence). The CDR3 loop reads CATSRGSAIKTYEQYF. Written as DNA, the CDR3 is TGTGCCACCAGCAGAGGATCGGCCATTAAGACATACGAGCAGTACTTC.

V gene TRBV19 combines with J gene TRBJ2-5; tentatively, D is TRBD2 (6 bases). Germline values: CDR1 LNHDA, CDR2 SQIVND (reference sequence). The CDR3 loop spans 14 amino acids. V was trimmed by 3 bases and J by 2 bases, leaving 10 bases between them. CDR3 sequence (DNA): TGTGCCAGTAGTATGAGGAGGGAGCAAGAGACCCAGTACTTC. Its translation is CASSMRREQETQYF.

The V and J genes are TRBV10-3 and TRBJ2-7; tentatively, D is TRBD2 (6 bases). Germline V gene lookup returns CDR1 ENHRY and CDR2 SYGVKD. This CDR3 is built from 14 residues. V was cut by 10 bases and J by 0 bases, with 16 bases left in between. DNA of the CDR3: TGTGCCACTTCGTATGAGGGAGGCTCCTACGAGCAGTACTTC. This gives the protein CATSYEGGSYEQYF.

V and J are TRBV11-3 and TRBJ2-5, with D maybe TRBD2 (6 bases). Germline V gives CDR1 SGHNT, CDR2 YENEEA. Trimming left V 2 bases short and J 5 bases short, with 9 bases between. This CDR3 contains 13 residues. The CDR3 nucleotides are TGTGCCAGCAGCTTACTAGGAGGGGAGACCCAGTACTTC. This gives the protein CASSLLGGETQYF.

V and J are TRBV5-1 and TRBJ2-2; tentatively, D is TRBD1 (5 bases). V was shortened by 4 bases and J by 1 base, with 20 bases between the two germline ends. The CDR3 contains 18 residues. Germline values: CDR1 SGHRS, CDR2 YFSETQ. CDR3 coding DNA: TGCGCCAGCAGCCCGGCGGCGCAGGGCAGACGGAACACCGGGGAGCTGTTTTTT. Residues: CASSPAAQGRRNTGELFF.

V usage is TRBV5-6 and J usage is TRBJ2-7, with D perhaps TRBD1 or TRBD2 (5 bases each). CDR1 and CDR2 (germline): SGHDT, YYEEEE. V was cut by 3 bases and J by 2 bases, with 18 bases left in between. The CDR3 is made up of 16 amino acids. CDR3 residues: CASSSSGARTAYEQYF. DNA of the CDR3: TGTGCCAGCAGCTCGTCCGGGGCCCGGACGGCCTACGAGCAGTACTTC.

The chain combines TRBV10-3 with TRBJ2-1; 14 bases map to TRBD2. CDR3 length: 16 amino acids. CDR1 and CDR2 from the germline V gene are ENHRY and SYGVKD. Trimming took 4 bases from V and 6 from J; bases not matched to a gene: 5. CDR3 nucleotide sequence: TGTGCCATCAGTGTCGGGACTAGCGGGGGACCCAATGAGCAGTTCTTC. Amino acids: CAISVGTSGGPNEQFF.

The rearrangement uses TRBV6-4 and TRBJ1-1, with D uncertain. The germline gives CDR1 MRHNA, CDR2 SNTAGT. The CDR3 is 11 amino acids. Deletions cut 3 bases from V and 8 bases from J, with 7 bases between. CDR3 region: CASSEGREAFF. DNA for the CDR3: TGTGCCAGCAGTGAGGGCAGGGAAGCTTTCTTT.

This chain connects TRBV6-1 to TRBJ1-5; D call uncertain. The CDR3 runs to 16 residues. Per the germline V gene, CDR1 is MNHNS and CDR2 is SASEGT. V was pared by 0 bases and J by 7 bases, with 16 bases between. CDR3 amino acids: CASSEAWRGIGQPQHF. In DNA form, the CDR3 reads TGTGCCAGCAGTGAAGCTTGGAGAGGGATTGGGCAGCCCCAGCATTTT.

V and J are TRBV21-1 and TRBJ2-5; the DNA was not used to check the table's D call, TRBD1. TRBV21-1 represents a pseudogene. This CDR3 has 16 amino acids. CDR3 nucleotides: TGTGCCAGCAGCAAAGACCCAGGATGTCGGCAAGAGACCCAGTACTTC. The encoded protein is CASSKDPGCRQETQYF.

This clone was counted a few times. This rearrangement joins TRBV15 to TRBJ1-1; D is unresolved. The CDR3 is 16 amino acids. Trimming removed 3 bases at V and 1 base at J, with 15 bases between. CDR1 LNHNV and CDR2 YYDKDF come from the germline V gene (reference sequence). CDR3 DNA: TGTGCCACCAGCAGTTTTATATTCAGCTCGAACACTGAAGCTTTCTTT. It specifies CATSSFIFSSNTEAFF.

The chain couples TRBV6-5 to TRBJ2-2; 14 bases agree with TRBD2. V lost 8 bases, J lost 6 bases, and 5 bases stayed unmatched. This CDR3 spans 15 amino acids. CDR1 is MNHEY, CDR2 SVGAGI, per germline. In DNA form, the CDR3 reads TGTGCCAGCCATCCGGGACTAGCGGGAGCCGGGGAGCTGTTTTTT. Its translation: CASHPGLAGAGELFF.

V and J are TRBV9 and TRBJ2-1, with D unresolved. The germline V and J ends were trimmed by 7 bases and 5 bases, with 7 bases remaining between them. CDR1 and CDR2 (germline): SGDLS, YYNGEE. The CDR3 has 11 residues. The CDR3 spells CASGRDNEQFF. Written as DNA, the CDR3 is TGTGCCAGCGGACGAGACAATGAGCAGTTCTTC.